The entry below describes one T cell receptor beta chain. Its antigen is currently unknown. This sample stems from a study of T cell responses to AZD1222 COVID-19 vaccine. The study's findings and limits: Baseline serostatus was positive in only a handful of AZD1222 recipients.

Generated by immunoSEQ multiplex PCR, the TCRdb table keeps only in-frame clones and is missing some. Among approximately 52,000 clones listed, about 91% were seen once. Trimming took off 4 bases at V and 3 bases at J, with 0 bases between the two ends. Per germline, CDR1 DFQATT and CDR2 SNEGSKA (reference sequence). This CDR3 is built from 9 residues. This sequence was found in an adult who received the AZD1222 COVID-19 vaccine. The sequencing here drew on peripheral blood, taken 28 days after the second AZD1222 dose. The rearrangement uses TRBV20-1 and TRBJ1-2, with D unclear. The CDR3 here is CSANYGYTF. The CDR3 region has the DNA TGCAGTGCTAACTATGGCTACACCTTC.